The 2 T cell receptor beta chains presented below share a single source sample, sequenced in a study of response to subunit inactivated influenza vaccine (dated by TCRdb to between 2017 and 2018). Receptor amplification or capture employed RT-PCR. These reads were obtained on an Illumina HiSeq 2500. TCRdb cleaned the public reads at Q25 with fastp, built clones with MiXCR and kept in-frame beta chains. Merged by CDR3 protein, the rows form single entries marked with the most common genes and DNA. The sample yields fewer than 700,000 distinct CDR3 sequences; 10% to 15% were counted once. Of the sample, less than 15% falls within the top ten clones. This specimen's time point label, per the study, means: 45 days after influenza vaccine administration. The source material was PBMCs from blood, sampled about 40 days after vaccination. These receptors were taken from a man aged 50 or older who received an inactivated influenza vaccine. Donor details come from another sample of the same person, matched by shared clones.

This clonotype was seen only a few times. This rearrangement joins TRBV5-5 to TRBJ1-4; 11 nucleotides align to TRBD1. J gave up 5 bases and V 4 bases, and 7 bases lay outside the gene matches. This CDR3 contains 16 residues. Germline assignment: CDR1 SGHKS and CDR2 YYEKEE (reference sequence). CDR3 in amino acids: CASSLGQGGSNEKLFF. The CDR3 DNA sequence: TGTGCCAGCAGCCTGGGACAGGGGGGATCGAATGAAAAACTGTTTTTT.

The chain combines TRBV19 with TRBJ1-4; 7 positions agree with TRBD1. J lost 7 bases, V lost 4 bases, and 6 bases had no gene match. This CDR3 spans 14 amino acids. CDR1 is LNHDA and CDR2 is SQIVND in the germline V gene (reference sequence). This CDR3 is CASSTGQRGEKLFF. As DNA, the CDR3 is TGTGCCAGTAGTACGGGACAGCGAGGTGAAAAACTGTTTTTT.